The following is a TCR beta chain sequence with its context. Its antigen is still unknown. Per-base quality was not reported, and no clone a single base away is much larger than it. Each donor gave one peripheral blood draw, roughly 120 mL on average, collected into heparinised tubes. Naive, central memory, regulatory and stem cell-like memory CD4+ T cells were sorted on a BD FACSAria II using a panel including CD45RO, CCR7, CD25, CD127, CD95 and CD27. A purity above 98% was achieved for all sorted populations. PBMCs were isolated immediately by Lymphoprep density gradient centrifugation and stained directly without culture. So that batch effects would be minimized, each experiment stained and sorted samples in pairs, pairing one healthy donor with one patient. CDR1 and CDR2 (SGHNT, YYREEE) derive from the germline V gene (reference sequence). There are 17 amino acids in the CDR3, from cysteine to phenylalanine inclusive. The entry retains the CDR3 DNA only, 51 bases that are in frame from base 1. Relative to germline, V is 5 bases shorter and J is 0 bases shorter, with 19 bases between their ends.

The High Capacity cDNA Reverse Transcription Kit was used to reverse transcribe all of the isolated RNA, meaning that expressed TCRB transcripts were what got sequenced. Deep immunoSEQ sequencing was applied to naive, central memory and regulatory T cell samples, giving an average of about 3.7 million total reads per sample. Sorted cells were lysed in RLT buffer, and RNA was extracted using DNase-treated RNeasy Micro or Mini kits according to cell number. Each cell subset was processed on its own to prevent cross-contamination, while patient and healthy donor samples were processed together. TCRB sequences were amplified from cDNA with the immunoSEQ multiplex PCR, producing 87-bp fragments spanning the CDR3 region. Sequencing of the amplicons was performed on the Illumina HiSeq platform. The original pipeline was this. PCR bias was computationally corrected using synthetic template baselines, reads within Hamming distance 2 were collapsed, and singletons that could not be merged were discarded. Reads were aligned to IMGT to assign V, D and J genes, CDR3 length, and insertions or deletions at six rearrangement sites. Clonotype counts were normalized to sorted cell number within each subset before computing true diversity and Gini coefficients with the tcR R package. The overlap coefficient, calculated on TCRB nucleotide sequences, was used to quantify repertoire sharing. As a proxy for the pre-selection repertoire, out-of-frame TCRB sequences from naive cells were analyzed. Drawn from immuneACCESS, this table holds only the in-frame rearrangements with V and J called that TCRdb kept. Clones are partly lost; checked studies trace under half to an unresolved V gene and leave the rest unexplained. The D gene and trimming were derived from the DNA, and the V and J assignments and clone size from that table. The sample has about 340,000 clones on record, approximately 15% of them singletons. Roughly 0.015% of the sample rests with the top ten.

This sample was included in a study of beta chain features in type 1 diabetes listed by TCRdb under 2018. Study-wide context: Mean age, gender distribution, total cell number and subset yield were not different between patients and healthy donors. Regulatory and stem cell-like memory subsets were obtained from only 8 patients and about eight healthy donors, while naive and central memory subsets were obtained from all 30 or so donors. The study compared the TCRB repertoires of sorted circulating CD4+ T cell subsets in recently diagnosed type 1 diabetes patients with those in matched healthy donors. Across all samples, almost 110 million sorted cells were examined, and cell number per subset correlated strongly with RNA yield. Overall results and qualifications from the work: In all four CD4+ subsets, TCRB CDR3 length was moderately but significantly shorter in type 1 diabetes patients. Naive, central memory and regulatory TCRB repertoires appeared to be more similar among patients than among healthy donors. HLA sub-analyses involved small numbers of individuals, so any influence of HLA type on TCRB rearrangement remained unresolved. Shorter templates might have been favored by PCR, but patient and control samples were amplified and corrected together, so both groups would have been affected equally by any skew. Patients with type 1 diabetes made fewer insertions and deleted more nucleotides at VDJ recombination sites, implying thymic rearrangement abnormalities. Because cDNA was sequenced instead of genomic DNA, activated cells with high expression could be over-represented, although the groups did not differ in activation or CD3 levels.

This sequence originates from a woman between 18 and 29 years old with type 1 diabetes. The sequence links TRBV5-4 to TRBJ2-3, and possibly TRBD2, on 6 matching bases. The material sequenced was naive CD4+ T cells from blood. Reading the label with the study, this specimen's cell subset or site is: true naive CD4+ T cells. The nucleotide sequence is TGTGCCAGCAGACCGGAGTTGGTAGCGGCTAGCACAGATACGCAGTATTTT. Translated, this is CASRPELVAASTDTQYF.